This T cell receptor beta chain was sequenced during a study of T cells in Graves' hyperthyroidism and ophthalmopathy. Turning to the study itself: Initial diagnosis, before any treatment, was when peripheral blood was collected.

RNA transcripts yielded amplified TCR beta CDR3 regions. The HTBI set primed first-round TCR CDR3 RT-PCR. One entry per CDR3 protein, called by TCRdb with MiXCR from the multiplex PCR reads. The sample lists under 300,000 distinct CDR3 sequences, roughly 13% occurring once. This clonotype was counted at least ten times. Germline CDR1 is MDHEN and CDR2 is SYDVKM. The ends were cut back, 7 bases at V and 5 bases at J, with 14 bases in the middle. This CDR3 is 14 amino acids long. Used for diagnoses were clinical symptoms, serum thyroxine and TRAb, thyroid ultrasound and orbital computed tomography. This receptor was identified in a woman aged 40 to 50 with Graves' hyperthyroidism. The rearrangement joins TRBV28 to TRBJ1-4; D is possibly TRBD1 (5 bases). Sequenced material: blood. The CDR3 is CASTPGGWNEKLFF. In DNA form, the CDR3 reads TGTGCCAGCACCCCCGGGGGGTGGAATGAAAAACTGTTTTTT.